This T cell receptor beta chain was identified during a study of blood T cell repertoires in COVID-19. Trimming pared 6 bases from V and 0 bases from J, leaving 14 bases between. Germline values: CDR1 MDHEN, CDR2 SYDVKM. The CDR3 totals 15 residues. The table came from immunoSEQ multiplex PCR; TCRdb's copy has only in-frame clones and leaves some out. The table lists some 260,000 clones, about 88% of them singletons. The source is a woman in her forties who had recovered from COVID-19. Sequencing input: peripheral blood. This rearrangement joins TRBV28 to TRBJ2-5; no firm D call. CDR3 nucleotides: TGTGCCAGCAGCTCCCGTTTTGAGTACCAAGAGACCCAGTACTTC. Its protein is CASSSRFEYQETQYF. Full variable domain (outside the CDR3, taken from reference TRBV28 and TRBJ2-5): DVKVTQSSRYLVKRTGEKVFLECVQDMDHENMFWYRQDPGLGLRLIYFSYDVKMKEKGDIPEGYSVSREKKERFSLILESASTNQTSMYLCASSSRFEYQETQYFGPGTRLLVL.